The text below deals with one T cell receptor (beta chain). Every TCR library drew on approximately 3.5 ug of total RNA. UMIs bearing a 6-nucleotide sample barcode were added through template switching. TCRdb derives one entry per CDR3 protein from the 5' RACE reads, leaving out DNA. This sample's table has 150,000 to 200,000 distinct CDR3 sequences. This entry comes from a study of monozygotic twins with inflammatory bowel disease. The CDR3 has 17 residues. Germline CDR1 reads SGHNT; CDR2 reads YYREEE (reference sequence). This TCR came from a human donor with ulcerative colitis or Crohn's disease, or a healthy co-twin of an affected twin (not recorded which). Sequencing was done on a sample of blood. The chain uses TRBV5-4 and TRBJ1-3; TCRdb reports TRBD1, a call that lacks DNA to check it against. CDR3 amino acids: CASSSGTAQQTGNTIYF.